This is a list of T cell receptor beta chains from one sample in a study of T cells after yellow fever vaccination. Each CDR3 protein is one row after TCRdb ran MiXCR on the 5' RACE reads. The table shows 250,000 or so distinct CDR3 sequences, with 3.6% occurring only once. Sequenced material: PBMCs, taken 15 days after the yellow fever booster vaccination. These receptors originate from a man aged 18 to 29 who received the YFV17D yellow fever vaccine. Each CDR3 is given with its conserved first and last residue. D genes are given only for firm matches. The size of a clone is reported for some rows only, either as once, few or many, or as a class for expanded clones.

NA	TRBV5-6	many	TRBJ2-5	CASSLSGTETQYF	TGTGCCAGCAGCTTGTCTGGGACGGAGACCCAGTACTTC
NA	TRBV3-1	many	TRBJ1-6	CASSQRSGGFSPLHF	TGTGCCAGCAGCCAAAGGTCCGGGGGCTTCTCACCCCTCCACTTT
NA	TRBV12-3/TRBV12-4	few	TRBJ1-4	CASSGNRGEEKLFF	TGTGCCAGCAGTGGTAATCGTGGGGAAGAAAAACTGTTTTTT
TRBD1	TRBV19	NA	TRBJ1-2	CASKGQGSFGYTF	TGTGCCAGTAAGGGACAGGGGTCTTTCGGCTACACCTTC
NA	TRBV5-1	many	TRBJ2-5	CASSLGTLETQYF	TGCGCCAGCAGCTTGGGCACCCTGGAGACCCAGTACTTC
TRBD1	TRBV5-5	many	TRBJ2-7	CASRTGATYEQYF	TGTGCCAGCAGGACAGGGGCGACCTACGAGCAGTACTTC
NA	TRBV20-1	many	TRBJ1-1	CSADVNTEAFF	TGCAGTGCTGACGTGAACACTGAAGCTTTCTTT
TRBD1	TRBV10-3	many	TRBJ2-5	CAISETDRVETQYF	TGTGCCATCAGTGAGACGGACAGGGTCGAGACCCAGTACTTC
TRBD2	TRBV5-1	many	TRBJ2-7	CASSRALSGDTYEQYF	TGCGCCAGCAGCCGAGCTTTGAGCGGGGATACCTACGAGCAGTACTTC
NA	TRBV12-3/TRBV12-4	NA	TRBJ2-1	CASRPPGYNEQFF	TGTGCCAGCCGACCCCCCGGGTACAATGAGCAGTTCTTC
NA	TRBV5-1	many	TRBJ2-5	CASSLGQKETQYF	TGTGCCAGCAGCTTAGGACAGAAAGAGACCCAGTACTTC
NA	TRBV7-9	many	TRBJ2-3	CASGEWENTDTQYF	TGTGCCAGCGGGGAATGGGAAAACACAGATACGCAGTATTTT
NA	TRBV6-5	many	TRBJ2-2	CASRRRSLTGELFF	TGTGCCAGCAGGAGGAGAAGTCTCACCGGGGAGCTGTTTTTT
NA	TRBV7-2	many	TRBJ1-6	CASSLDGWAPLHF	TGTGCCAGCAGCTTGGATGGATGGGCACCCCTCCACTTT
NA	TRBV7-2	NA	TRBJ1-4	CASSLGPGTEKLFF	TGTGCCAGCAGCTTAGGCCCAGGGACTGAAAAACTGTTTTTT
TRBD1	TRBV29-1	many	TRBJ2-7	CSVEGDREGSYEQYF	TGCAGCGTTGAAGGGGACAGGGAGGGTTCCTACGAGCAGTACTTC
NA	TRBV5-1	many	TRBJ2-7	CASSFTRGYEQYF	TGCGCCAGCAGCTTCACAAGAGGCTACGAGCAGTACTTC
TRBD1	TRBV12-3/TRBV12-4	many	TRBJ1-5	CASRVDRAVRLNQPQHF	TGTGCCAGCAGGGTGGACAGGGCGGTTAGGCTCAATCAGCCCCAGCATTTT
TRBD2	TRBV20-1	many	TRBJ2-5	CSAPGPGLATETQYF	TGCAGTGCGCCCGGCCCGGGACTAGCGACCGAGACCCAGTACTTC
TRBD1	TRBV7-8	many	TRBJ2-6	CASSQNRTGLHGANVLTF	TGTGCCAGCAGCCAGAACCGGACAGGGTTACATGGGGCCAACGTCCTGACTTTC
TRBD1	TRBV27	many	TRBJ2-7	CASSGTGREQYF	TGTGCCAGCAGTGGGACAGGGCGAGAGCAGTACTTC
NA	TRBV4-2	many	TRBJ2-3	CASSQDPGLTDTQYF	TGTGCCAGCAGCCAAGATCCGGGACTCACAGATACGCAGTATTTT
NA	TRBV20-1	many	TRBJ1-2	CSARGEGDGYTF	TGCAGTGCTAGAGGGGAAGGCGATGGCTACACCTTC
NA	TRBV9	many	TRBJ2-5	CASSVGDRETQYF	TGTGCCAGCAGCGTAGGGGATCGGGAGACCCAGTACTTC